This T cell receptor (beta chain) is from a study of T cells expressing NK-cell markers. About the research overall: Sorted CD3+CD56+NKG2C+, CD3+CD56+NKG2C- and CD3+CD56-NKG2C+ T cells supplied TCR beta repertoires. Just one sequenced donor of eight was HCMV-seronegative, while seven were seropositive. General study findings and limits: Several donors likewise had their CD3+CD56-NKG2C+ fraction led by these clonotypes.

CDR1 is MNHNS, CDR2 SASEGT, per germline. The CDR3 extends over 17 amino acids. Comment on this clonotype: The antigen is undetermined.

What made the TCR beta cDNA was 5'RACE template switching with UMIs. Following a re-call of the 5' RACE reads, TCRdb has one entry per CDR3 protein and lacks DNA. The repertoire table contains some 340,000 distinct CDR3 sequences. The receptor was derived from a man aged 18-75 years in good health. The chain links TRBV6-1 to TRBJ2-7; TCRdb picks TRBD2, but there is no DNA to check that call. The sequencing sample was made of blood T cells: a sorted CD56 or NKG2C T cell subset, CD4+ or CD8+ T cells, or bulk PBMC T cells (not recorded which). CDR3 residues: CASGGPRVGRANYEQYF.